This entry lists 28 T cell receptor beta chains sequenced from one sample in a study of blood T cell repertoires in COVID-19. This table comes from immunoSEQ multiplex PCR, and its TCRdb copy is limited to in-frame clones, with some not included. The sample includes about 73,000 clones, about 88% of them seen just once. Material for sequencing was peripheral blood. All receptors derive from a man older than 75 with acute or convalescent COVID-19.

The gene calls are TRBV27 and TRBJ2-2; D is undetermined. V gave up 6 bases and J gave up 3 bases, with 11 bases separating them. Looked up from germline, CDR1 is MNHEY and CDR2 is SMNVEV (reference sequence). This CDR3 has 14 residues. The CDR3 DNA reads TGTGCCAGCAGCCTTAATAAATACACCGGGGAGCTGTTTTTT. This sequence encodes CASSLNKYTGELFF.

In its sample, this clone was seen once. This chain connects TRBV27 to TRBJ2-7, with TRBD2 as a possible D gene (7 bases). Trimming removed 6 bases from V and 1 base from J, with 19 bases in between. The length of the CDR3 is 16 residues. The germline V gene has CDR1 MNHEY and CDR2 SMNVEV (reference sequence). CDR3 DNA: TGTGCCAGCAGGAGGACGGGGGGCTATCTATCCTACGAGCAGTACTTC. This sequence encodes CASRRTGGYLSYEQYF.

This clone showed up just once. This CDR3 is CASTPGVDYGYTF. The CDR3 bases are TGCGCCAGCACCCCGGGAGTTGACTATGGCTACACCTTC. The chain employs TRBV10-2 and TRBJ1-2; D remains ambiguous. V lost 7 bases to trimming and J lost 3 bases, with 12 bases between them. CDR3 length: 13 amino acids. The germline gives CDR1 WSHSY, CDR2 SAAADI.

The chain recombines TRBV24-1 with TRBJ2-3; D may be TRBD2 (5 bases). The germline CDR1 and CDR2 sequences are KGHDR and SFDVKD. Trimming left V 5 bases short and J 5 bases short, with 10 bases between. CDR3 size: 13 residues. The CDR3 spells CATSVRGRDTQYF. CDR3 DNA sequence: TGTGCCACCAGTGTTCGGGGAAGAGATACGCAGTATTTT.

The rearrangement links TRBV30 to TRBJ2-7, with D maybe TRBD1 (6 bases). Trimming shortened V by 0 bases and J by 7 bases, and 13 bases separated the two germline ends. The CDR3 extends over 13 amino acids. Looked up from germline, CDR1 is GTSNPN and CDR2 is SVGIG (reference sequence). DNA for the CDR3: TGTGCCTGGAGTGTATACAGGGTGGGTGAGCAGTACTTC. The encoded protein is CAWSVYRVGEQYF. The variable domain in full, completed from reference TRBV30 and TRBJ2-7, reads SQTIHQWPATLVQPVGSPLSLECTVEGTSNPNLYWYRQAAGRGLQLLFYSVGIGQISSEVPQNLSASRPQDRQFILSSKKLLLSDSGFYLCAWSVYRVGEQYFGPGTRLTVT.

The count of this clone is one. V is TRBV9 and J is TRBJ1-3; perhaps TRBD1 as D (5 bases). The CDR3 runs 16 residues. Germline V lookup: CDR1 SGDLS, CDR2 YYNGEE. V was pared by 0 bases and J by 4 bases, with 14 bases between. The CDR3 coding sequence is TGTGCCAGCAGCGTAGCTCTGGACACCGCAGGAAACACCATATATTTT. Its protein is CASSVALDTAGNTIYF.

The CDR3 sequence is CASSENQSTDTQYF. The CDR3 DNA reads as TGTGCCAGCAGTGAAAACCAGTCCACAGATACGCAGTATTTT. The rearrangement uses TRBV2 and TRBJ2-3; D not certain. V was pared by 2 bases and J by 2 bases, with 8 bases between. The CDR3 totals 14 residues. CDR1 is SNHLY and CDR2 is FYNNEI in the germline V gene.

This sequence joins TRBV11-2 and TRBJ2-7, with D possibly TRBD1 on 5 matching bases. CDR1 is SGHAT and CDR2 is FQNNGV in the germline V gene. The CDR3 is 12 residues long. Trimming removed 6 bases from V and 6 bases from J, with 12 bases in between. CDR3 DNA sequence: TGTGCCAGCAGAGAACTGGGGCCCGAGCAGTACTTC. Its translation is CASRELGPEQYF.

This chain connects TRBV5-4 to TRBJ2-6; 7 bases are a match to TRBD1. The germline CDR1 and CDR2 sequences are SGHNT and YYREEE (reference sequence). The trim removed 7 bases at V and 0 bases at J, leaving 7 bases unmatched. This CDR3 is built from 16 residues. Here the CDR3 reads CASLVGGGSGANVLTF. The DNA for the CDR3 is TGTGCCAGCCTGGTAGGGGGCGGCTCTGGGGCCAACGTCCTGACTTTC.

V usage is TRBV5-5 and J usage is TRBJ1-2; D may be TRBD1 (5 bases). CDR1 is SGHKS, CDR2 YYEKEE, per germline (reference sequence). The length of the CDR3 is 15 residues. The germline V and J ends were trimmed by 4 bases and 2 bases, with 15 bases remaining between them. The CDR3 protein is CASSPSWEGNYGYTF. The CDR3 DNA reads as TGTGCCAGCAGCCCCAGCTGGGAGGGGAACTATGGCTACACCTTC.

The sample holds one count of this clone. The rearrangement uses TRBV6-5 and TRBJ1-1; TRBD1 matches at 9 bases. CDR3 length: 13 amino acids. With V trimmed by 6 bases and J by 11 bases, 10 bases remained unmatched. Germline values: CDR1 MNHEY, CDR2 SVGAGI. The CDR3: CASRADRGGWAFF. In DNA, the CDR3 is TGTGCCAGCAGGGCGGACAGGGGAGGTTGGGCTTTCTTT.

Here the CDR3 DNA reads TGCGCCAGCAGTGACAGGGTCTTCCTTAGCAATCAGCCCCAGCATTTT. Its protein is CASSDRVFLSNQPQHF. This chain links TRBV10-2 with TRBJ1-5; maybe TRBD1 (5 bases). With 3 bases removed from V and 0 bases from J, the gap between germline ends came to 12 bases. Germline CDR1 reads WSHSY; CDR2 reads SAAADI. The CDR3 sequence is 16 residues long.

Written as DNA, the CDR3 is TGTGCCAGCTCACCACCACGAGGGAGTTTGTGGAATGAGCAGTTCTTC. This gives the protein CASSPPRGSLWNEQFF. This rearrangement joins TRBV18 to TRBJ2-1; possible D gene TRBD2, 5 bases. The CDR3 totals 16 residues. V was clipped by 0 bases and J by 7 bases, with 16 bases between them. Germline V lookup: CDR1 KGHSH, CDR2 LQKENI.

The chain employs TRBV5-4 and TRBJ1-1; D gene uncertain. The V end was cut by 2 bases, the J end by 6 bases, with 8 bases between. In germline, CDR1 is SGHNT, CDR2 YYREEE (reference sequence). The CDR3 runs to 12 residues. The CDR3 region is CASSLSGAEAFF. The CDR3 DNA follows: TGTGCCAGCAGCTTATCCGGGGCTGAAGCTTTCTTT.

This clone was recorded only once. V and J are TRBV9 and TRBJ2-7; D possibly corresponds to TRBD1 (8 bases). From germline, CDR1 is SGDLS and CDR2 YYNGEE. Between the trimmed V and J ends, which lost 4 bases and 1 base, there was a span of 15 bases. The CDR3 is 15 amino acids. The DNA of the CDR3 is TGTGCCAGCAGCCAGGGGGCGGGGGTTTCCTACGAGCAGTACTTC. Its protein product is CASSQGAGVSYEQYF.

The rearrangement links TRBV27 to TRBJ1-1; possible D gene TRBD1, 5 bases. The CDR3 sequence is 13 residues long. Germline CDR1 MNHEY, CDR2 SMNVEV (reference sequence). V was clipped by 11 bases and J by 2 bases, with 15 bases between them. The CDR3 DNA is TGTGCCGCGGCCACCACAGGAAACACTGAAGCTTTCTTT. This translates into CAAATTGNTEAFF.

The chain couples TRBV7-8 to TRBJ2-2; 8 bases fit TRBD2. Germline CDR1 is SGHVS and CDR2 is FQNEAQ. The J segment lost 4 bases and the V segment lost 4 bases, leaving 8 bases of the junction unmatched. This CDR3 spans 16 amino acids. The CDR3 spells CASSSSLAGGTGELFF. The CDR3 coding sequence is TGTGCCAGCAGCTCCTCCCTAGCGGGCGGCACCGGGGAGCTGTTTTTT.

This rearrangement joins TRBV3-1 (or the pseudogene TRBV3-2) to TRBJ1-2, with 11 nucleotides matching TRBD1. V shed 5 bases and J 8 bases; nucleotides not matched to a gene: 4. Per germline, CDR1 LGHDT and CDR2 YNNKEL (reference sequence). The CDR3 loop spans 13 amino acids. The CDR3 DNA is TGTGCCAGCAGCTCGGACAGGGGGCTCGGCTACACCTTC. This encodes CASSSDRGLGYTF.

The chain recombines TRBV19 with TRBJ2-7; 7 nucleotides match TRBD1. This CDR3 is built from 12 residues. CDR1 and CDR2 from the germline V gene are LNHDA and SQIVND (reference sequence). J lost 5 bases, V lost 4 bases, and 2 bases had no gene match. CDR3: CASSSQGDEQYF. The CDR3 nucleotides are TGTGCCAGTAGTAGCCAGGGGGACGAGCAGTACTTC.

The CDR3 DNA follows: TGCGCCAGCAGCCCTTCGGACAGCCTAAACGAAAAACTGTTTTTT. As protein: CASSPSDSLNEKLFF. The chain carries TRBV5-1 and TRBJ1-4, with a tentative D call TRBD1 (6 bases). Germline loops: CDR1 SGHRS, CDR2 YFSETQ. Trimming pared 4 bases from V and 8 bases from J, leaving 18 bases between. This CDR3 contains 15 residues.

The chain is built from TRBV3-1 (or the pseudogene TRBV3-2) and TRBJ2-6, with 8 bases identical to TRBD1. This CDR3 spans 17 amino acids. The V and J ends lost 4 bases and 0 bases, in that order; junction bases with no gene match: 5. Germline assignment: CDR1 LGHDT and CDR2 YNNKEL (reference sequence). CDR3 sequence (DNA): TGTGCCAGCAGCCCCGGGACAGGAAGCTCTGGGGCCAACGTCCTGACTTTC. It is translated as CASSPGTGSSGANVLTF.

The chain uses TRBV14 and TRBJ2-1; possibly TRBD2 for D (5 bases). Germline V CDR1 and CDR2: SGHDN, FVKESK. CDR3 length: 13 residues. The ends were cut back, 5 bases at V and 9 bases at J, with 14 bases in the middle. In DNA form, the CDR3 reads TGTGCCAGCAGCTCTGTTCTAGGAGGTGAGCAGTTCTTC. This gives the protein CASSSVLGGEQFF.

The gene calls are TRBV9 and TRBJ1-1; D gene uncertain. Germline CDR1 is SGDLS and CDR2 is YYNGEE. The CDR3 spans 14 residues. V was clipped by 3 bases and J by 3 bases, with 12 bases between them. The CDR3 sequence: CASSDGVGDTEAFF. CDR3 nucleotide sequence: TGTGCCAGCAGCGACGGGGTTGGGGACACTGAAGCTTTCTTT.

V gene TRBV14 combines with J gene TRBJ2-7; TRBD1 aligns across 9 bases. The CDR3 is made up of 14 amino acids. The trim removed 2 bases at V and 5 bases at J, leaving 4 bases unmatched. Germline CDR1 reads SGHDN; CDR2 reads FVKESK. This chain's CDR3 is CASSQIQGAHEQYF. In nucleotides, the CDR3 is TGTGCCAGCAGCCAAATACAGGGGGCCCACGAGCAGTACTTC.

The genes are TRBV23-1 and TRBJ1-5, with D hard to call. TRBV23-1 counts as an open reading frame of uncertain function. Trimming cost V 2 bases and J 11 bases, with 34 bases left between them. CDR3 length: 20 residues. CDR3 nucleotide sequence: TGCGCCAGCAGTCAACCCTCGGCCTTCCAACATCAGGTCGTTTTCAAGGCCCAGCATTTT. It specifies CASSQPSAFQHQVVFKAQHF.

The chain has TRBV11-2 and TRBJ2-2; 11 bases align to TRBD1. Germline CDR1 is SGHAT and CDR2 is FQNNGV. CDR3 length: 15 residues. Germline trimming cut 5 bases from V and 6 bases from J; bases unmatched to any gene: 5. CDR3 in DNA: TGTGCCAGCAGCGCCGGACAGGGGGCGGCCGGGGAGCTGTTTTTT. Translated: CASSAGQGAAGELFF.

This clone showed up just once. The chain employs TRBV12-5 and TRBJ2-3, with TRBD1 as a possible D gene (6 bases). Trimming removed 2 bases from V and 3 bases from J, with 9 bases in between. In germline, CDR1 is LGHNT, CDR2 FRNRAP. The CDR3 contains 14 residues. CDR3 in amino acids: CASGLFGTTDTQYF. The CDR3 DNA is TGTGCTAGTGGTTTGTTTGGGACAACAGATACGCAGTATTTT.

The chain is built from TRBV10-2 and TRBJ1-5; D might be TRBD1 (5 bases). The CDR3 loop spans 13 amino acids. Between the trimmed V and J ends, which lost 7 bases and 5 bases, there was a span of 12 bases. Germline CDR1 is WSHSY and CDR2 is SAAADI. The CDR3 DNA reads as TGCGCCAGCAATACGGGGGAGCATCAGCCCCAGCATTTT. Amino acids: CASNTGEHQPQHF.